The 9 T cell receptor beta chains reported below all come from one sample, sequenced in a study of blood T cell repertoires in COVID-19. The method was immunoSEQ multiplex PCR; TCRdb's version includes in-frame clones alone and lacks a portion of them. The data contain over 250,000 clones, 75% to 90% of them singletons. Sequencing input: peripheral blood. The receptors originated from a woman aged 70-85 years with COVID-19, enrolled during active disease.

The V gene is TRBV24-1, the J gene TRBJ2-7; no firm D call. V lost 5 bases and J 0 bases, leaving 4 bases between the germline ends. Per germline, CDR1 KGHDR and CDR2 SFDVKD. This CDR3 has 12 residues. CDR3 sequence: CATSGGSYEQYF. DNA of the CDR3: TGTGCCACCAGTGGCGGCTCCTACGAGCAGTACTTC.

The gene calls are TRBV28 and TRBJ1-4; no clear D gene. This CDR3 is built from 17 residues. The germline V and J ends were trimmed by 4 bases and 4 bases, with 19 bases remaining between them. CDR1 is MDHEN, CDR2 SYDVKM, per germline. Written as DNA, the CDR3 is TGTGCCAGCAGTTCCCTACTCGAAGTCGGGTTTAATGAAAAACTGTTTTTT. It encodes CASSSLLEVGFNEKLFF.

The V and J genes are TRBV7-2 and TRBJ1-1, with 9 positions matching TRBD1. This CDR3 has 15 amino acids. In germline, CDR1 is SGHTA, CDR2 FQGNSA. With V trimmed by 5 bases and J by 5 bases, 9 bases remained unmatched. CDR3 amino acids: CASSTERTGETEAFF. The CDR3, as DNA: TGTGCCAGCAGCACCGAGCGGACAGGGGAAACTGAAGCTTTCTTT. Full variable domain (rest looked up from reference TRBV7-2 and TRBJ1-1): GAGVSQSPSNKVTEKGKDVELRCDPISGHTALYWYRQSLGQGLEFLIYFQGNSAPDKSGLPSDRFSAERTGGSVSTLTIQRTQQEDSAVYLCASSTERTGETEAFFGQGTRLTVV.

The chain joins TRBV6-1 to TRBJ2-7, with unresolved D. CDR1 and CDR2 from the germline V gene are MNHNS and SASEGT. Trimming shortened V by 0 bases and J by 6 bases, and 12 bases separated the two germline ends. The CDR3 spans 14 residues. CDR3 coding DNA: TGTGCCAGCAGTGAAGCTGGCAGTTTTGGCGAGCAGTACTTC. Protein sequence: CASSEAGSFGEQYF.

The chain links TRBV2 to TRBJ2-1; the match to TRBD1 covers 10 bases. The CDR3 loop spans 14 amino acids. J was trimmed by 4 bases and V by 5 bases; bases with no gene match: 2. Germline V lookup: CDR1 SNHLY, CDR2 FYNNEI. As DNA, the CDR3 is TGTGCCAGCAGTAAGGGACAGGGGTACAATGAGCAGTTCTTC. Its protein product is CASSKGQGYNEQFF.

This clone was counted once. The rearrangement uses TRBV7-2 and TRBJ1-1; unclear D gene. This CDR3 region has 13 residues. V lost 5 bases and J 7 bases, leaving 14 bases between the germline ends. Germline CDR1 and CDR2: SGHTA and FQGNSA. The CDR3 protein is CASSPRPDFEAFF. DNA of the CDR3: TGTGCCAGCAGCCCACGCCCCGACTTTGAAGCTTTCTTT.

This clone occurred a few times. The rearrangement uses TRBV6-1 and TRBJ2-7; TRBD2 matches 8 bases. This CDR3 spans 16 amino acids. CDR1 is MNHNS, CDR2 SASEGT, per germline. Germline trimming cut 2 bases from V and 2 bases from J; bases unmatched to any gene: 8. The CDR3 reads CASSEPRAGGPYEQYF. Here the CDR3 DNA reads TGTGCCAGCAGTGAACCCAGGGCGGGGGGACCCTACGAGCAGTACTTC.

V gene TRBV18 combines with J gene TRBJ1-2; 8 bases map to TRBD1. Trimming cost V 0 bases and J 8 bases; bases outside gene matches: 8. The CDR3 consists of 15 residues. CDR1 and CDR2 from the germline V gene are KGHSH and LQKENI. In DNA, the CDR3 is TGTGCCAGCTCACCACCATCAGGGACAGGAGAGGGCTACACCTTC. Translating it yields CASSPPSGTGEGYTF. Combining the CDR3 with reference TRBV18 and TRBJ1-2 gives the whole variable domain NAGVMQNPRHLVRRRGQEARLRCSPMKGHSHVYWYRQLPEEGLKFMVYLQKENIIDESGMPKERFSAEFPKEGPSILRIQQVVRGDSAAYFCASSPPSGTGEGYTFGSGTRLTVV.

This chain uses TRBV7-2 with TRBJ2-3; D possibly corresponds to TRBD2 (5 bases). The germline V gene encodes CDR1 SGHTA and CDR2 FQGNSA. There are 12 residues in the CDR3. The V end lost 5 bases, the J end lost 2 bases, and 5 bases lay between the germline ends. CDR3 sequence: CASSRDTDTQYF. Here the CDR3 DNA reads TGTGCCAGCAGCCGGGACACAGATACGCAGTATTTT. The full variable domain, rest sourced from reference TRBV7-2 and TRBJ2-3, is GAGVSQSPSNKVTEKGKDVELRCDPISGHTALYWYRQSLGQGLEFLIYFQGNSAPDKSGLPSDRFSAERTGGSVSTLTIQRTQQEDSAVYLCASSRDTDTQYFGPGTRLTVL.